These 22 T cell receptor beta chains were all obtained from the same sample, sequenced in a study of CD8+CD57+ T cells in acquired aplastic anemia. For CDR3 and TCR beta VDJ profiling, genomic DNA was the template used. TCRdb re-called the reads through MiXCR, storing one row per CDR3 protein. The sample has about 200,000 distinct CDR3 sequences; 65% are singletons. The patients chosen for sequencing had shown expansion of CD8+CD57+ cells (detected by flow cytometry). What was sequenced was sorted CD4+, CD8+, or CD8+CD57+ T cells (not recorded which) from PBMCs. Receptors originate from a human donor with aplastic anemia.

This chain connects TRBV20-1 to TRBJ2-3; maybe TRBD2 (6 bases). V dropped 5 bases and J dropped 2 bases, with 14 bases sitting between them. The CDR3 is made up of 14 amino acids. Germline-derived CDR1 and CDR2 are DFQATT and SNEGSKA (reference sequence). The CDR3 DNA reads as TGCAGTGCTTTTACAGGAGGGTACACAGATACGCAGTATTTT. It encodes CSAFTGGYTDTQYF.

Written as DNA, the CDR3 is TGTGCCACCAGCAGCCCACCGGGACAGACCTACGAGCAGTACTTC. The encoded protein is CATSSPPGQTYEQYF. The chain employs TRBV15 and TRBJ2-7; 7 bases line up with TRBD1. The CDR3 has 15 residues. Germline V lookup: CDR1 LNHNV, CDR2 YYDKDF (reference sequence). V shed 3 bases and J 2 bases; nucleotides not matched to a gene: 7.

This clonotype was seen more than once but under ten times. This CDR3 is CSAGGRTGGLEQYF. The CDR3, as DNA: TGCAGTGCTGGGGGACGGACAGGGGGCCTCGAGCAGTACTTC. The chain joins TRBV20-1 to TRBJ2-7, with 11 bases lining up with TRBD1. This CDR3 has 14 residues. The J segment lost 6 bases and the V segment lost 5 bases, leaving 9 bases of the junction unmatched. CDR1 DFQATT and CDR2 SNEGSKA come from the germline V gene (reference sequence).

This clonotype was seen only once. V gene TRBV24-1 combines with J gene TRBJ2-1; no clear D. The CDR3 has 14 residues. Trimming stripped 1 base from V and 8 bases from J, with 11 bases between. The germline CDR1 and CDR2 sequences are KGHDR and SFDVKD. The CDR3 spells CATSDLKRLDEQFF. CDR3 in DNA: TGTGCCACCAGTGATTTAAAAAGATTGGATGAGCAGTTCTTC.

V is TRBV2 and J is TRBJ2-7; D gene ambiguous. Per the germline V gene, CDR1 is SNHLY and CDR2 is FYNNEI. Between the trimmed V and J ends, which lost 6 bases and 4 bases, there was a span of 7 bases. This CDR3 has 11 amino acids. This CDR3 is CASRDQYEQYF. DNA of the CDR3: TGTGCCAGCAGGGACCAGTACGAGCAGTACTTC.

The rearrangement joins TRBV9 to TRBJ2-7, with D possibly TRBD1 on 7 matching bases. Trimming took 4 bases from V and 5 from J, leaving 13 bases between them. Germline V CDR1 and CDR2: SGDLS, YYNGEE. CDR3 length: 13 amino acids. CDR3 region: CASSPGGRDEQYF. The CDR3 DNA is TGTGCCAGCAGCCCAGGGGGGCGCGACGAGCAGTACTTC.

The gene calls are TRBV9 and TRBJ1-2, with D uncertain. Between the trimmed V and J ends, which lost 5 bases and 3 bases, there was a span of 14 bases. Germline CDR1 reads SGDLS; CDR2 reads YYNGEE. The CDR3 length is 14 residues. The CDR3 DNA reads as TGTGCCAGCAGTGGGGTTAGGGAGGACTATGGCTACACCTTC. Encoded protein: CASSGVREDYGYTF.

The chain uses TRBV7-9 and TRBJ2-3; D gene uncertain. Trimming took 3 bases from V and 3 from J, leaving 7 bases between them. Germline assignment: CDR1 SEHNR and CDR2 FQNEAQ (reference sequence). The CDR3 consists of 13 residues. CDR3 amino acids: CASSLTPTDTQYF. CDR3 bases: TGTGCCAGCAGCTTGACCCCTACAGATACGCAGTATTTT.

The chain is built from TRBV6-1 and TRBJ2-1; no clear D gene. The germline V gene encodes CDR1 MNHNS and CDR2 SASEGT. The V end lost 5 bases, the J end lost 4 bases, and 6 bases lay between the germline ends. This CDR3 region has 12 residues. The CDR3 sequence: CASSYGYNEQFF. In DNA, the CDR3 is TGTGCCAGCAGTTACGGGTACAATGAGCAGTTCTTC.

The chain links TRBV29-1 to TRBJ1-2; D gene ambiguous. V gave up 1 base and J gave up 5 bases, with 11 bases separating them. Germline-derived CDR1 and CDR2 are SQVTM and ANQGSEA. This CDR3 is 13 amino acids long. CDR3 nucleotide sequence: TGCAGCGTTGAAGCTATGTCCTATTATGGCTACACCTTC. Its protein product is CSVEAMSYYGYTF.

V usage is TRBV20-1 and J usage is TRBJ2-7, with 9 positions matching TRBD1. Germline V gene lookup returns CDR1 DFQATT and CDR2 SNEGSKA (reference sequence). The J segment lost 5 bases and the V segment lost 3 bases, leaving 2 bases of the junction unmatched. This CDR3 is 12 amino acids long. Here the CDR3 reads CSASGQGNEQYF. The CDR3 DNA follows: TGCAGTGCTAGTGGACAGGGGAACGAGCAGTACTTC.

V is TRBV6-1 and J is TRBJ2-3; no firm D call. CDR3 length: 10 amino acids. Trimming cost V 5 bases and J 6 bases, with 3 bases left between them. Germline values: CDR1 MNHNS, CDR2 SASEGT. The CDR3 here is CASSSDTQYF. The CDR3 DNA sequence: TGTGCCAGCAGTTCGGATACGCAGTATTTT.

Turning to this clonotype: Being one base from a much bigger clone, this may be a read error. The rearrangement links TRBV12-3 or TRBV12-4 to TRBJ1-6; D is ambiguous. Trimming took 4 bases from V and 8 from J, leaving 6 bases between them. This CDR3 region has 12 residues. The CDR3 DNA reads TGTGCCAGCAGTTCGGCCCATTCACCCCTCCACTTT. This translates into CASSSAHSPLHF.

Comment on this clonotype: Relative to the germline gene, one junction end is altered; a read error may explain this. The J gene is TRBJ1-6, the V gene TRBV5-6; TRBD1 is a possible D gene (5 bases). In germline, CDR1 is SGHDT, CDR2 YYEEEE. The CDR3 extends over 12 amino acids. The CDR3: CAGSDSSSPLHF. DNA of the CDR3: TGTGCCGGCAGCGACAGCTCTTCACCCCTCCACTTT.

This clonotype came up a few times. J is TRBJ2-3 and V is TRBV27; 12 nucleotides match TRBD2. With V trimmed by 10 bases and J by 6 bases, 8 bases remained unmatched. The CDR3 sequence is 14 residues long. CDR1 and CDR2 from the germline V gene are MNHEY and SMNVEV (reference sequence). CDR3: CATRLAGVWDTQYF. Written as DNA, the CDR3 is TGTGCCACCCGACTAGCGGGGGTCTGGGATACGCAGTATTTT.

This chain connects TRBV19 to TRBJ1-1; D gene uncertain. Germline loops: CDR1 LNHDA, CDR2 SQIVND (reference sequence). This CDR3 is 14 amino acids long. Deletions cut 2 bases from V and 1 base from J, with 8 bases between. The chain's CDR3 is CASSIRAANTEAFF. Here the CDR3 DNA reads TGTGCCAGTAGTATACGGGCGGCGAACACTGAAGCTTTCTTT.

This chain links TRBV5-5 with TRBJ2-7, with D hard to call. The V end was cut by 2 bases, the J end by 4 bases, with 10 bases between. The CDR3 runs to 13 residues. Germline V CDR1 and CDR2: SGHKS, YYEKEE (reference sequence). CDR3 protein: CASSFGSRYEQYF. In DNA form, the CDR3 reads TGTGCCAGCAGCTTTGGTTCCCGGTACGAGCAGTACTTC.

V usage is TRBV11-3 and J usage is TRBJ2-7; TRBD2 might be the D (7 bases). The CDR3 covers 13 residues. CDR1 and CDR2 from the germline V gene are SGHNT and YENEEA. V was clipped by 1 base and J by 9 bases, with 13 bases between them. The CDR3 nucleotides are TGTGCCAGCAGCTTAGCCGGGGGGCCAGGGCAGTACTTC. Its protein product is CASSLAGGPGQYF.

The chain combines TRBV10-3 with TRBJ1-3; tentatively, D is TRBD1 (5 bases). CDR3 length equals 16 residues. Deletions cut 2 bases from V and 0 bases from J, with 11 bases between. The germline V gene encodes CDR1 ENHRY and CDR2 SYGVKD. CDR3 sequence: CAISEGRGGSGNTIYF. The CDR3 DNA follows: TGTGCCATCAGTGAGGGTAGGGGAGGCTCTGGAAACACCATATATTTT.

The CDR3 DNA reads as TGTGCCACCAGTGATTTTAGCGGGACTAGCACAGATACGCAGTATTTT. It encodes CATSDFSGTSTDTQYF. The chain combines TRBV24-1 with TRBJ2-3; 8 bases are a match to TRBD2. Germline CDR1 is KGHDR and CDR2 is SFDVKD. V lost 1 base to trimming and J lost 0 bases; unmatched junction nucleotides: 2. This CDR3 spans 16 amino acids.

CDR3 protein: CASSGRVGQFF. CDR3 DNA: TGTGCCAGCAGTGGAAGGGTTGGGCAGTTCTTC. This rearrangement joins TRBV25-1 to TRBJ2-1; D gene uncertain. Trimming removed 4 bases at V and 12 bases at J, with 10 bases between. This CDR3 spans 11 amino acids. The germline CDR1 and CDR2 sequences are MGHDK and SYGVNS.

The chain recombines TRBV20-1 with TRBJ1-1; D uncertain. Trimming removed 3 bases from V and 3 bases from J, with 5 bases in between. This CDR3 contains 11 residues. Germline V gene data show CDR1 as DFQATT and CDR2 as SNEGSKA (reference sequence). The CDR3, as DNA: TGCAGTGCTAGTTGGGACACTGAAGCTTTCTTT. Protein: CSASWDTEAFF.